The 9 T cell receptor beta chains below come from one sample, sequenced in a study of CD8 T cells in Susac syndrome. RNA totalling roughly 0.45 to 1 ug underwent reverse transcription with random hexamers. TCRdb re-derived calls from the immunoSEQ multiplex PCR reads in MiXCR, one entry per CDR3 protein. The data show some 300,000 distinct CDR3 sequences, roughly 85% seen once. Sequencing used CD8+ T cells from PBMCs. These receptors were obtained from a human donor with multiple sclerosis.

J is TRBJ1-5 and V is TRBV5-5; D not resolved. Trimming pared 4 bases from V and 0 bases from J, leaving 20 bases between. The CDR3 runs to 18 residues. The germline CDR1 and CDR2 sequences are SGHKS and YYEKEE (reference sequence). This CDR3 reads CASSPGATPIHSNQPQHF. For the CDR3, the DNA is TGTGCCAGCAGCCCGGGAGCTACCCCTATTCATAGCAATCAGCCCCAGCATTTT.

The rearrangement links TRBV19 to TRBJ2-1, with 13 bases identical to TRBD2. From germline, CDR1 is LNHDA and CDR2 SQIVND (reference sequence). Trimming took 4 bases from V and 3 from J; bases not matched to a gene: 6. The CDR3 extends over 17 amino acids. This chain's CDR3 is CASSRGLAGDLYNEQFF. CDR3 nucleotide sequence: TGTGCCAGTAGTAGAGGACTAGCGGGAGACCTCTACAATGAGCAGTTCTTC. The full variable domain, rest sourced from reference TRBV19 and TRBJ2-1, is DGGITQSPKYLFRKEGQNVTLSCEQNLNHDAMYWYRQDPGQGLRLIYYSQIVNDFQKGDIAEGYSVSREKKESFPLTVTSAQKNPTAFYLCASSRGLAGDLYNEQFFGPGTRLTVL.

The gene calls are TRBV9 and TRBJ2-2; 9 bases are shared with TRBD2. CDR3 length: 14 residues. The V gene end was trimmed by 6 bases and the J gene end by 5 bases; junction bases not matched to a gene: 5. CDR1 is SGDLS and CDR2 is YYNGEE in the germline V gene. CDR3 sequence (DNA): TGTGCCAGCAAGGCGGGAGGGGGAACCGGGGAGCTGTTTTTT. Translation: CASKAGGGTGELFF.

The rearrangement links TRBV4-1 to TRBJ2-5; 9 bases are a match to TRBD1. J was trimmed by 5 bases and V by 4 bases; bases with no gene match: 8. Per the germline V gene, CDR1 is MGHRA and CDR2 is YSYEKL. The CDR3 loop spans 15 amino acids. The CDR3 spells CASSPLTGGGETQYF. In DNA, the CDR3 is TGCGCCAGCAGCCCGCTCACAGGGGGCGGGGAGACCCAGTACTTC.

V usage is TRBV19 and J usage is TRBJ2-1, with 7 bases identical to TRBD2. The length of the CDR3 is 15 residues. The germline CDR1 and CDR2 sequences are LNHDA and SQIVND (reference sequence). The V gene end was trimmed by 2 bases and the J gene end by 3 bases; junction bases not matched to a gene: 4. CDR3 coding DNA: TGTGCCAGTAGTATATGGGCGGGGGACTACAATGAGCAGTTCTTC. It is translated as CASSIWAGDYNEQFF.

The chain combines TRBV4-2 with TRBJ2-1, with D maybe TRBD2 (5 bases). Germline-derived CDR1 and CDR2 are LGHNA and YNFKEQ. This CDR3 has 12 amino acids. V was trimmed by 8 bases and J by 2 bases, leaving 7 bases between them. The chain's CDR3 is CASAGTYNEQFF. CDR3 nucleotides: TGTGCCAGCGCCGGGACCTACAATGAGCAGTTCTTC.

This chain uses TRBV9 with TRBJ2-3; 8 nucleotides match TRBD2. Trimming at V came to 3 bases and at J to 5 bases, leaving 17 bases not matched to a gene. The length of the CDR3 is 18 residues. The V gene's germline CDR1 is SGDLS and CDR2 YYNGEE. In DNA, the CDR3 is TGTGCCAGCAGCGGTAACCCCCTTTCAGCGGGAGAAGGAGATACGCAGTATTTT. Translated, it gives CASSGNPLSAGEGDTQYF.

This chain links TRBV29-1 with TRBJ2-1; D is possibly TRBD2 (7 bases). Germline V gene data show CDR1 as SQVTM and CDR2 as ANQGSEA. Trimming pared 6 bases from V and 7 bases from J, leaving 19 bases between. This CDR3 comprises 14 residues. CDR3 DNA sequence: TGCAGCGTAGACGTACGGGGGGCTGGAAATGAGCAGTTCTTC. Encoded protein: CSVDVRGAGNEQFF.

The CDR3 DNA sequence: TGTGCCAGCAGTCACAGGGCTCCGTATGGGGCTTCCTACACCTTC. Translated, it gives CASSHRAPYGASYTF. The chain is built from TRBV27 and TRBJ1-2; D might be TRBD1 (6 bases). Trimming shortened V by 5 bases and J by 10 bases, and 23 bases separated the two germline ends. Germline V gene lookup returns CDR1 MNHEY and CDR2 SMNVEV (reference sequence). The CDR3 has 15 amino acids.